This TCR beta chain was captured by sequencing in a study of CD8 T cells in ankylosing spondylitis. Germline V gene sequence: CDR1 MNHEY, CDR2 SVGEGT. Trimming stripped 2 bases from V and 3 bases from J, with 1 base between. This CDR3 spans 11 amino acids. This clonotype was picked up a small number of times. Its antigen is unidentified. Study-level findings and limits: Blood from ankylosing spondylitis patients appeared to carry a characteristic roughly 8-variant TCR beta motif. Researchers report that disease-linked clones proved CD8+ and relatively rare in peripheral blood. Some of these motif variants have turned up before, in reports on reactive arthritis synovial fluid and blood. Significant enrichment of disease-linked clones was reported in matched ankylosing spondylitis synovial fluid.

Each TCR beta library was made by quantitative 5'-RACE that incorporated molecular barcodes. A single record per CDR3 protein comes from TCRdb applying MiXCR to the 5' RACE reads. Of some 400,000 distinct CDR3 sequences in the sample, 20% to 25% were seen once. The chain employs TRBV6-2 or TRBV6-3 and TRBJ1-1; D is ambiguous. The sequence came from a male donor with ankylosing spondylitis. The specimen sequenced was blood, either unsorted or a sorted T cell fraction (not recorded which). The CDR3 is CASSYHTEAFF. The DNA of the CDR3 is TGTGCCAGCAGTTACCACACTGAAGCTTTCTTT.